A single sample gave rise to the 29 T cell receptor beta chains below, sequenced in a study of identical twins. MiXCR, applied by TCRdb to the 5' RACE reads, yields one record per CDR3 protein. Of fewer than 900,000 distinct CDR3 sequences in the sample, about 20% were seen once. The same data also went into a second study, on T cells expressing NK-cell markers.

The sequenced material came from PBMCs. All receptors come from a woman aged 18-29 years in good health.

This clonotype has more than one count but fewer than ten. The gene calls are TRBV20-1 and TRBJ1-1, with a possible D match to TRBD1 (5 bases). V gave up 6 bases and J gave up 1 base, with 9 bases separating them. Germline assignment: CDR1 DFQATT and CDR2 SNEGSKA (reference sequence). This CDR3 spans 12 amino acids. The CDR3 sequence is CSAGPSNTEAFF. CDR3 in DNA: TGCAGTGCGGGACCGTCGAACACTGAAGCTTTCTTT.

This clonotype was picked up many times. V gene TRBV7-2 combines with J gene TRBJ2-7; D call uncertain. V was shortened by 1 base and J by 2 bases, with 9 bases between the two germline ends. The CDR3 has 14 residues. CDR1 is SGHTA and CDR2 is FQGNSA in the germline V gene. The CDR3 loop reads CASSLGRRAYEQYF. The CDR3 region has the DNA TGTGCCAGCAGCTTAGGCAGAAGGGCCTACGAGCAGTACTTC. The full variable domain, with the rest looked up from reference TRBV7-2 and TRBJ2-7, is GAGVSQSPSNKVTEKGKDVELRCDPISGHTALYWYRQSLGQGLEFLIYFQGNSAPDKSGLPSDRFSAERTGGSVSTLTIQRTQQEDSAVYLCASSLGRRAYEQYFGPGTRLTVT.

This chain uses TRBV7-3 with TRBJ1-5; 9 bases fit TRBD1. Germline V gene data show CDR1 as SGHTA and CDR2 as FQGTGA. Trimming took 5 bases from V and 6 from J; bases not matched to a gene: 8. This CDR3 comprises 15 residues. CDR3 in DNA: TGTGCCAGCAGCAAAACAGGGGGCGGCGGTCAGCCCCAGCATTTT. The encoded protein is CASSKTGGGGQPQHF.

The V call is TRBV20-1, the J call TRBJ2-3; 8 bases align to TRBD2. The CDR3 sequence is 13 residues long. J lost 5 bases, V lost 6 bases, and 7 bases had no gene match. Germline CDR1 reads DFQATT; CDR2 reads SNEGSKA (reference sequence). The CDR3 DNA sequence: TGCAGTGCCCAACCGGGACTAGTAGATACGCAGTATTTT. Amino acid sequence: CSAQPGLVDTQYF.

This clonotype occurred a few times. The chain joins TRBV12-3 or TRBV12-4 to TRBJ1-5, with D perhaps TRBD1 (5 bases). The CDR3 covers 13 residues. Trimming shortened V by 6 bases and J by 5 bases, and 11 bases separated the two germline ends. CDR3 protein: CASRERGYQPQHF. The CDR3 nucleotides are TGTGCCAGCAGGGAAAGGGGTTATCAGCCCCAGCATTTT.

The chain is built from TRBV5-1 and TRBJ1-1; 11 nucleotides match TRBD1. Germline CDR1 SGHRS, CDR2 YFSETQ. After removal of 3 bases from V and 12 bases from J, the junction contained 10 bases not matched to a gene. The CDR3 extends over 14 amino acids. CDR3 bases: TGCGCCAGCAGCTCATCCCCGGGACAGGGGGGGTCTTTCTTT. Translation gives CASSSSPGQGGSFF.

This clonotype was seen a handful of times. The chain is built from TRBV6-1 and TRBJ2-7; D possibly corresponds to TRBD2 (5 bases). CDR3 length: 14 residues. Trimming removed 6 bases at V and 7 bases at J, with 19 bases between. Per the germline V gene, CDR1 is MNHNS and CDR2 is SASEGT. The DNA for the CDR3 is TGTGCCAGCAGGACTCCGGACTCCTTGGGGGAGCAGTACTTC. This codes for CASRTPDSLGEQYF.

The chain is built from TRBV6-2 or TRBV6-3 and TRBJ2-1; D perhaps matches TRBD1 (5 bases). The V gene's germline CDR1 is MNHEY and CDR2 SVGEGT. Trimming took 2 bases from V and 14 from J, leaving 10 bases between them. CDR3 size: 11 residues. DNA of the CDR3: TGTGCCAGCAGTTACAGGGGTGCCAAGTTCTTC. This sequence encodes CASSYRGAKFF.

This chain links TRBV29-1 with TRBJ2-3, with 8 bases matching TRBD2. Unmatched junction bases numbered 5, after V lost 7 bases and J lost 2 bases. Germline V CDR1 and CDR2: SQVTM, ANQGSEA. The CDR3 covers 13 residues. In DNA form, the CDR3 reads TGCAGCGCCGGGGGGGGAAACACAGATACGCAGTATTTT. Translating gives CSAGGGNTDTQYF.

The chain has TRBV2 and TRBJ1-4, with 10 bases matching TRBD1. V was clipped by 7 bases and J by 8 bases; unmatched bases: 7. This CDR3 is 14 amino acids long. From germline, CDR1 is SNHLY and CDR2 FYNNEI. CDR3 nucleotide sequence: TGTGCCAGCACTCACCAGGACAGGGGGGAAAAACTGTTTTTT. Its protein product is CASTHQDRGEKLFF.

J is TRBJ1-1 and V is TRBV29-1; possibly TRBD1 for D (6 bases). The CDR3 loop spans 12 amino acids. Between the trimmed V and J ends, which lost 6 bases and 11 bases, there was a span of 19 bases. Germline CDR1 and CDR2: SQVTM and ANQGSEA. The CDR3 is CSVVRGAPRAFF. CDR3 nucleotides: TGCAGCGTCGTACGGGGGGCGCCTCGGGCTTTCTTT.

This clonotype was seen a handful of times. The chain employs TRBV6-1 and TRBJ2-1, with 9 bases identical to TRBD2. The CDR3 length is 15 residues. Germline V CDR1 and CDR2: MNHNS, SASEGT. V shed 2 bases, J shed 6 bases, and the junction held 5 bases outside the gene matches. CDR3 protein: CASSETAGGINEQFF. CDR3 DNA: TGTGCCAGCAGTGAAACAGCGGGGGGCATCAATGAGCAGTTCTTC.

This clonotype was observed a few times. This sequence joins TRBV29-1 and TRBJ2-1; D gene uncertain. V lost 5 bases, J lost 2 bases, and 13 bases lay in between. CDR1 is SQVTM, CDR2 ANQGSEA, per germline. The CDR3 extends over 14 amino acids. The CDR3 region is CSVRPRYAYNEQFF. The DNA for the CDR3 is TGCAGCGTTCGTCCTAGATACGCCTACAATGAGCAGTTCTTC.

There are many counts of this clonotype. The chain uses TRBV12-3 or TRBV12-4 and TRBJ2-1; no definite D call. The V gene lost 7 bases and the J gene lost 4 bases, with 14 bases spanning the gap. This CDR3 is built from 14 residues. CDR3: CASIHRAAYNEQFF. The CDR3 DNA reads TGTGCCAGCATTCATCGGGCGGCATACAATGAGCAGTTCTTC.

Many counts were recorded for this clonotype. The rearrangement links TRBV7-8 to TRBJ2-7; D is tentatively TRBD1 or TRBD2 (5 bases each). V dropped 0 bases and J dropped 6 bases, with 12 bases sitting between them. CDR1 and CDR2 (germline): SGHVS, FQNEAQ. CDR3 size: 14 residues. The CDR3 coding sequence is TGTGCCAGCAGCTTAGCCCCCCACGGGGCCGAGCAGTACTTC. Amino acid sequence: CASSLAPHGAEQYF.

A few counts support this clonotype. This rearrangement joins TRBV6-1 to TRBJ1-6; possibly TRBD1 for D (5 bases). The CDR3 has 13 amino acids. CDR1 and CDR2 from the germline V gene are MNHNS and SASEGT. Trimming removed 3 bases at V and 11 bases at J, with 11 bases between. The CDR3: CASSDLQATPLHF. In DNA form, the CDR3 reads TGTGCCAGCAGTGATTTACAGGCGACACCCCTCCACTTT.

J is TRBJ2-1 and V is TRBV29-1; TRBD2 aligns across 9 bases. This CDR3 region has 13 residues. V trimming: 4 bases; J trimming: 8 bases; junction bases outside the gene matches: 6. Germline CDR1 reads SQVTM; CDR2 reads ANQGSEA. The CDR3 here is CSVGSGRRYEQFF. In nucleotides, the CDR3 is TGCAGCGTTGGTAGCGGGAGACGGTATGAGCAGTTCTTC.

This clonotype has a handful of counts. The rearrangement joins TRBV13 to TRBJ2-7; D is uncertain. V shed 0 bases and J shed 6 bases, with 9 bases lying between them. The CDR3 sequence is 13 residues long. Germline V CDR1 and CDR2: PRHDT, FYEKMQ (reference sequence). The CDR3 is CASSLGRSVEQYF. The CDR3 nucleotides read TGTGCCAGCAGCTTAGGCAGGTCCGTCGAGCAGTACTTC.

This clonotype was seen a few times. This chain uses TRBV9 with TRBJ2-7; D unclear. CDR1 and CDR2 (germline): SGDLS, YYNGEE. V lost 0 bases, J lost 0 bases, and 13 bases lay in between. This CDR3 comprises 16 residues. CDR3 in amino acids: CASSVGLGGGSYEQYF. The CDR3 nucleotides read TGTGCCAGCAGCGTAGGGTTAGGTGGTGGCTCCTACGAGCAGTACTTC. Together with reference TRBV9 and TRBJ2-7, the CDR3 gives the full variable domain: DSGVTQTPKHLITATGQRVTLRCSPRSGDLSVYWYQQSLDQGLQFLIQYYNGEERAKGNILERFSAQQFPDLHSELNLSSLELGDSALYFCASSVGLGGGSYEQYFGPGTRLTVT.

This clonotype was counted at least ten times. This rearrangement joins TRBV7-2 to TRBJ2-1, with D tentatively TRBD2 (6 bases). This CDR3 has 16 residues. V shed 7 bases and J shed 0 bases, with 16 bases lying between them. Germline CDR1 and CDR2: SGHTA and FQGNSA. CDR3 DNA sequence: TGTGCCAGCAACTCCCCCCGGGAGAGCTCCTACAATGAGCAGTTCTTC. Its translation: CASNSPRESSYNEQFF.

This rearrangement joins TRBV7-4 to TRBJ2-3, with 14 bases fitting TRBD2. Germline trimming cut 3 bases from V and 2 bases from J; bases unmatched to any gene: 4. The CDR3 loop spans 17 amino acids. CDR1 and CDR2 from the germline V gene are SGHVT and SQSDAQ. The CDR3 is CASSFGTSGSPTDTQYF. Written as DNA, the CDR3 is TGTGCCAGCAGCTTCGGGACTAGCGGGAGCCCCACAGATACGCAGTATTTT.

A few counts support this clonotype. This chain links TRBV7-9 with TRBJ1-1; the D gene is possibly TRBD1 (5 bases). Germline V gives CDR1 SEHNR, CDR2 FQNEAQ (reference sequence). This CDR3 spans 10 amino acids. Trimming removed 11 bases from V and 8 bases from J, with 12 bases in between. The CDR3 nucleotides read TGTGCCGTCGGGGGGAACGAAGCTTTCTTT. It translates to CAVGGNEAFF.

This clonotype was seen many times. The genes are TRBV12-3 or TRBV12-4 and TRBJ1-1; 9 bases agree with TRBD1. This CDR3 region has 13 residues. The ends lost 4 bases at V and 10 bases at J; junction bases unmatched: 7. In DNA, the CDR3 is TGTGCCAGCAGTTCAATGGGGGGACAGGGAGCTTTCTTT. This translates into CASSSMGGQGAFF.

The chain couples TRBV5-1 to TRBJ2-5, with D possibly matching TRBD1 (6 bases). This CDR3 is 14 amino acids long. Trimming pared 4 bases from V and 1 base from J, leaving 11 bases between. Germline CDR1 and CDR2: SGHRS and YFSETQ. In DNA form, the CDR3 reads TGCGCCAGCAGCCCGGACAGCCTCCAAGAGACCCAGTACTTC. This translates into CASSPDSLQETQYF.

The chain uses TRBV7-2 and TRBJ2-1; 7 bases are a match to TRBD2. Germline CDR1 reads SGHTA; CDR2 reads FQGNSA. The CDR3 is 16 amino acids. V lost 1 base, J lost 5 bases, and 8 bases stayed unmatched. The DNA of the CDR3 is TGTGCCAGCAGCTTAGACGGGAGGATGGGCAACAATGAGCAGTTCTTC. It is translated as CASSLDGRMGNNEQFF.

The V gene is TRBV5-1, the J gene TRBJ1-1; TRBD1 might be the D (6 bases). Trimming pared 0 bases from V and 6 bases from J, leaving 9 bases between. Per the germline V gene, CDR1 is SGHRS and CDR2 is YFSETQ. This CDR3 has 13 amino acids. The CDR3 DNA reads TGCGCCAGCAGCTTGGTGGGGGCCGCTGAAGCTTTCTTT. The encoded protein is CASSLVGAAEAFF.

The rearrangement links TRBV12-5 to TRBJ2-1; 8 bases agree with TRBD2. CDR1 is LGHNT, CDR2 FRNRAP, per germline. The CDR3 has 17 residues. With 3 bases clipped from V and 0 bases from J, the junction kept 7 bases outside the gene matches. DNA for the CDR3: TGTGCTAGTGGTTTACATAGCGGGACCCTCTCCTACAATGAGCAGTTCTTC. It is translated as CASGLHSGTLSYNEQFF.

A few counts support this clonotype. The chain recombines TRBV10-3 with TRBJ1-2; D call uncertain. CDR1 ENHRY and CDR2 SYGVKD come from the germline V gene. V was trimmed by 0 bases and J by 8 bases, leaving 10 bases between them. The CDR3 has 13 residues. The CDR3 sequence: CAISESKDFGYTF. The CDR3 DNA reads TGTGCCATCAGTGAGTCGAAGGACTTCGGCTACACCTTC.

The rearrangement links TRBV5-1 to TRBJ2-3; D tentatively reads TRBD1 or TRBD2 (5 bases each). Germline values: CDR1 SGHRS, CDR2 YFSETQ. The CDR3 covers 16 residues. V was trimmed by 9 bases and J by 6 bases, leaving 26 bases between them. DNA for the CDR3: TGCGCCACCCACCGAGGATCCGGGACGGCCGAGGATACGCAGTATTTT. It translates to CATHRGSGTAEDTQYF.